Given below is one T cell receptor (beta chain) in context. Its target is unknown. The sample comes from a study of shared clonotypes between healthy human individuals. Study in general: Every donor yielded three CD4 naive, three CD4 memory, two CD8 naive and one CD8 memory plate.

The germline V gene encodes CDR1 LGHNA and CDR2 YSLEER. The CDR3 contains 15 residues. The germline V and J ends were trimmed by 1 base and 3 bases, with 10 bases remaining between them. Original analysis: Junction-only sequences produced by ImmunoSEQ had no quality scores, so filtering differed. Here immunoSEQ multiplex PCR was the method, and the copy in TCRdb shows in-frame clones only, minus some. V, J and clone size were drawn from that table, and D and trimming were deduced from the DNA. This sample yields just under 350,000 clones, of which 70% to 75% are seen a single time; over 9.5% belongs to the top ten. Study outcomes and limitations: Few donors restricted represented genetic and exposure-history diversity. Only blood samples were collected, and tissue repertoires likely differ.

The sequence came from a man aged 30 to 39 in good health. J is TRBJ1-3 and V is TRBV4-3; D possibly corresponds to TRBD1 (5 bases). The sequenced sample was memory CD4+ T cells sorted from blood. Subset specified: CD45RA-negative fraction. The CDR3 bases are TGCGCCAGCAGCCAAGTCGGGGGACTTGGAAACACCATATATTTT. Its translation is CASSQVGGLGNTIYF.